The clone carrying this TCR beta chain has at least ten counts. Its specificity is unknown. These data are taken from a study of identical twins. Study results and caveats: Weaker excess sharing between twins was seen in beta out-of-frame sequences. Zero-insertion analyses were open to partial confounding by invariant MAIT and iNKT cells.

Germline V gives CDR1 KGHDR, CDR2 SFDVKD. This CDR3 has 17 amino acids. The junction had 11 bases not matched to a gene; V was cut back by 4 bases and J by 6 bases. TCRdb itself ran the 5' RACE reads through MiXCR, one entry per CDR3 protein. The data show over 200,000 distinct CDR3 sequences, 10% to 13% seen once. The chain recombines TRBV24-1 with TRBJ2-2; 9 bases align to TRBD1. Sequencing input: memory T cells sorted from blood. This TCR was recovered from a man over 45 in good health. CDR3 sequence: CATSDYPGQGYSGELFF. The CDR3 region has the DNA TGTGCCACCAGTGACTATCCGGGACAGGGTTATTCCGGGGAGCTGTTTTTT.